This T cell receptor beta chain was identified during a study of somatic mutations in cytotoxic T cells in rheumatoid arthritis. The data were produced by immunoSEQ multiplex PCR, yet TCRdb's version contains in-frame clones alone and is incomplete. The sample yields approximately 3,800 clones, 60% to 80% seen once. V was cut by 0 bases and J by 8 bases, with 19 bases left in between. CDR1 and CDR2 (germline): WSHSY, SAAADI. The CDR3 covers 16 residues. Sequencing input: CD8+ T cells sorted from blood. The clonotype originates from an adult with rheumatoid arthritis. The gene calls are TRBV10-2 and TRBJ1-2; D is unclear. CDR3 sequence reads: CASSESTARGLWGYTF. CDR3 nucleotide sequence: TGCGCCAGCAGTGAGTCAACGGCTCGTGGACTATGGGGCTACACCTTC.